Presented here are 20 T cell receptor beta chains from one specimen sequenced in a study of read filtering for tumor transcriptome and immune sequencing. Molecular barcoded adaptors covering alpha/delta and beta/gamma chains were used on 400 to 450 ng RNA. TCRdb reanalysed the reads using MiXCR and keeps one entry per CDR3 protein. The sample lists tens of thousands of distinct CDR3 sequences, 20% to 25% occurring once. Sequenced input: a population of CD138-negative cells sorted from bone marrow. The receptors stem from a donor at least 40 years old with multiple myeloma.

The rearrangement joins TRBV7-2 to TRBJ1-1, with D possibly being TRBD1 (6 bases). The germline V gene has CDR1 SGHTA and CDR2 FQGNSA. The CDR3 is made up of 14 amino acids. V was cut by 6 bases and J by 12 bases, with 23 bases left in between. The CDR3 is CASREGGDRTDTFF. The CDR3 DNA reads TGTGCCAGCAGAGAAGGGGGGGATAGGACTGATACTTTCTTT.

This clonotype showed up many times. V is TRBV20-1 and J is TRBJ2-7; 7 bases align to TRBD2. Per the germline V gene, CDR1 is DFQATT and CDR2 is SNEGSKA (reference sequence). This CDR3 has 14 residues. Trimming at V came to 7 bases and at J to 0 bases, leaving 9 bases not matched to a gene. The CDR3 coding sequence is TGCAGTGGCGGGGACTACCGGAGCTCCTACGAGCAGTACTTC. Its protein is CSGGDYRSSYEQYF.

At least ten counts were recorded for this clonotype. The chain carries TRBV20-1 and TRBJ1-4; 7 bases line up with TRBD1. Germline CDR1 is DFQATT and CDR2 is SNEGSKA (reference sequence). The J segment lost 4 bases and the V segment lost 5 bases, leaving 16 bases of the junction unmatched. CDR3 length: 17 residues. The CDR3 protein is CSAPNGGQLTRNEKLFF. CDR3 DNA: TGCAGTGCTCCCAACGGGGGACAGCTAACACGTAATGAAAAACTGTTTTTT.

This clonotype showed up many times. CDR3 DNA sequence: TGTGCCAGCGGGACAGGGCTCTCTAGCACAGATACGCAGTATTTT. This sequence encodes CASGTGLSSTDTQYF. The chain has TRBV11-3 and TRBJ2-3; 9 nucleotides align to TRBD1. Germline V lookup: CDR1 SGHNT, CDR2 YENEEA. Losses at the gene ends were 8 bases for V and 0 bases for J; bases not matched to a gene: 6. CDR3 length: 15 amino acids.

With regard to this clonotype: Just one base apart from a much larger clone, this may be a read error. Lacking the conserved final phenylalanine or tryptophan, this CDR3 likely reflects a read error. This sequence joins TRBV7-8 and TRBJ1-5, with unresolved D. Trimming took off 1 base at V and 4 bases at J, with 8 bases between the two ends. The CDR3 has 14 amino acids. Germline V lookup: CDR1 SGHVS, CDR2 FQNEAQ. CDR3 sequence reads: CASSLVTRNQPQHV. The CDR3 DNA reads TGTGCCAGCAGCTTAGTAACAAGGAATCAGCCCCAGCATGTT.

This clonotype has a count of ten or more. This chain links TRBV7-3 with TRBJ2-6, with 7 positions matching TRBD1. The CDR3 extends over 15 amino acids. Germline CDR1 SGHTA, CDR2 FQGTGA. The junction had 2 bases not matched to a gene; V was cut back by 4 bases and J by 2 bases. The chain's CDR3 is CASSSQGTGANVLTF. The DNA for the CDR3 is TGTGCCAGCAGCTCACAGGGGACTGGGGCCAACGTCCTGACTTTC.

This clonotype was observed at least ten times. The chain recombines TRBV27 with TRBJ2-3, with D perhaps TRBD1 (5 bases). V gave up 0 bases and J gave up 2 bases, with 6 bases separating them. Per germline, CDR1 MNHEY and CDR2 SMNVEV (reference sequence). The CDR3 runs to 14 residues. In nucleotides, the CDR3 is TGTGCCAGCAGTTTATCGGACAACACAGATACGCAGTATTTT. This encodes CASSLSDNTDTQYF.

A word on this clonotype: With a much larger clone just one base away, this may be a read error. The chain joins TRBV29-1 to TRBJ2-3; 10 positions match TRBD1. V lost 3 bases and J lost 1; bases outside the gene matches: 4. The V gene's germline CDR1 is SQVTM and CDR2 ANQGSEA. CDR3 length: 15 amino acids. The DNA of the CDR3 is TGCAGCGTTGATGGAGGGACAGGGGGCACAGATACGCAGTATTTT. Its translation: CSVDGGTGGTDTQYF.

This clonotype was counted many times. The V and J genes are TRBV5-1 and TRBJ2-1; D may be TRBD1 (6 bases). Trimming stripped 4 bases from V and 7 bases from J, with 12 bases between. The CDR3 runs to 13 residues. Per germline, CDR1 SGHRS and CDR2 YFSETQ. The CDR3 nucleotides read TGCGCCAGCAGCACCCCAGACAGGAATGAGCAGTTCTTC. Translation: CASSTPDRNEQFF.

This clonotype was detected many times. The J gene is TRBJ2-1, the V gene TRBV20-1, with 8 positions matching TRBD2. Per the germline V gene, CDR1 is DFQATT and CDR2 is SNEGSKA (reference sequence). This CDR3 has 16 amino acids. With 6 bases clipped from V and 8 bases from J, the junction kept 18 bases outside the gene matches. CDR3 nucleotide sequence: TGCAGTGCCACCCGGGGGGGCGGGGCTACCCTCGATGAGCAGTTCTTC. Its translation is CSATRGGGATLDEQFF.

The gene calls are TRBV5-6 and TRBJ2-7; 14 nucleotides line up with TRBD2. J lost 9 bases, V lost 2 bases, and 7 bases had no gene match. The CDR3 is made up of 15 amino acids. CDR1 is SGHDT, CDR2 YYEEEE, per germline. As DNA, the CDR3 is TGTGCCAGCAGCTTACTTCGGGGGACTAGCGGGGGGCAGTACTTC. Its translation is CASSLLRGTSGGQYF.

This clonotype has ten or more counts. V and J are TRBV7-8 and TRBJ2-1; D is possibly TRBD2 (6 bases). The CDR3 totals 14 residues. Trimming cost V 1 base and J 9 bases, with 13 bases left between them. Germline assignment: CDR1 SGHVS and CDR2 FQNEAQ. CDR3 region: CASSLDFAGTEQFF. In DNA form, the CDR3 reads TGTGCCAGCAGCTTAGATTTTGCGGGAACTGAGCAGTTCTTC.

This clonotype was counted ten times or more. V gene TRBV7-9 combines with J gene TRBJ2-1; no reliable D call. CDR1 and CDR2 (germline): SEHNR, FQNEAQ (reference sequence). The CDR3 contains 14 residues. Trimming cost V 7 bases and J 3 bases, with 13 bases left between them. CDR3 nucleotides: TGTGCCAGCAACCCCCCCCCATTCTACAATGAGCAGTTCTTC. It yields the protein CASNPPPFYNEQFF.

This clonotype has only a few counts. The CDR3 sequence is CASSLGWGSNQPQHF. For the CDR3, the DNA is TGTGCCAGCAGCTTAGGGTGGGGGAGCAATCAGCCCCAGCATTTT. V and J are TRBV11-2 and TRBJ1-5; D possibly corresponds to TRBD1 (5 bases). CDR1 and CDR2 from the germline V gene are SGHAT and FQNNGV. The CDR3 is 15 amino acids. Trimming took 1 base from V and 1 from J, leaving 8 bases between them.

This clonotype was observed at least ten times. J is TRBJ2-5 and V is TRBV12-3 or TRBV12-4; tentative D call: TRBD2 (6 bases). This CDR3 contains 13 residues. V was trimmed by 8 bases and J by 5 bases, leaving 15 bases between them. CDR3 amino acids: CASGTEYGETQYF. CDR3 coding DNA: TGTGCCAGCGGGACTGAATACGGCGAGACCCAGTACTTC.

This clonotype has ten or more counts. This chain uses TRBV24-1 with TRBJ1-2; TRBD1 might be the D (5 bases). V was shortened by 2 bases and J by 7 bases, with 10 bases between the two germline ends. This CDR3 has 13 amino acids. CDR1 and CDR2 (germline): KGHDR, SFDVKD. DNA of the CDR3: TGTGCCACCAGTGATTGGGGCGCGTCTGGCTACACCTTC. Protein product: CATSDWGASGYTF.

This clonotype was counted many times. This chain connects TRBV29-1 to TRBJ2-3; D gene uncertain. Germline V gene sequence: CDR1 SQVTM, CDR2 ANQGSEA. This CDR3 comprises 15 residues. Deletions cut 1 base from V and 0 bases from J, with 11 bases between. In DNA form, the CDR3 reads TGCAGCGTTGAAGCCCCCCGGGTTAGCACAGATACGCAGTATTTT. It yields the protein CSVEAPRVSTDTQYF.

This clonotype has only a few counts. The chain uses TRBV29-1 and TRBJ1-1; D gene ambiguous. The germline gives CDR1 SQVTM, CDR2 ANQGSEA. V shed 7 bases and J shed 1 base, with 13 bases lying between them. The CDR3 has 13 residues. As DNA, the CDR3 is TGCAGCGGGACCGGCCAGTGGAACACTGAAGCTTTCTTT. Translated: CSGTGQWNTEAFF.

This sequence joins TRBV18 and TRBJ2-5, with D hard to call. The CDR3 is made up of 12 amino acids. CDR1 and CDR2 (germline): KGHSH, LQKENI. V was cut by 2 bases and J by 4 bases, with 5 bases left in between. Here the CDR3 reads CASSPGTETQYF. In DNA, the CDR3 is TGTGCCAGCTCACCAGGCACAGAGACCCAGTACTTC.

Ten or more counts support this clonotype. J is TRBJ2-3 and V is TRBV7-9, with D uncertain. The CDR3 runs 15 residues. Trimming stripped 0 bases from V and 1 base from J, with 8 bases between. Germline V CDR1 and CDR2: SEHNR, FQNEAQ (reference sequence). The DNA of the CDR3 is TGTGCCAGCAGCTTAGCGGTATCGGGCACAGATACGCAGTATTTT. Protein: CASSLAVSGTDTQYF.